The 2 T cell receptor beta chains reported below all come from one sample, sequenced in a study of breast tumors, draining lymph nodes, adjacent tissues. TCRdb reprocessed the multiplex PCR reads via MiXCR and lists one record per CDR3 protein. The table shows more than 250,000 distinct CDR3 sequences, with around 30% occurring only once. The lymph nodes were axillary draining lymph nodes from breast cancer patients. Sequenced material: axillary lymph node tissue. Source of these receptors: a female donor with breast cancer. Some clones in this sample may be carry-over from other donors' samples.

The sample holds a few counts of this clonotype. The chain employs TRBV3-1 and TRBJ2-5, with unresolved D. Trimming cost V 4 bases and J 4 bases, with 22 bases left between them. The CDR3 is made up of 17 amino acids. Germline V lookup: CDR1 LGHDT, CDR2 YNNKEL (reference sequence). This CDR3 is CASSPMGILVRSETQYF. CDR3 nucleotide sequence: TGTGCCAGCAGCCCGATGGGGATTCTCGTCCGATCAGAGACCCAGTACTTC.

The table lists this clonotype with a few counts. This may arise from a read error, as a much more abundant clone is one base away. The rearrangement links TRBV9 to TRBJ1-2, with D possibly being TRBD1 (6 bases). The CDR3 runs to 13 residues. Germline-derived CDR1 and CDR2 are SGDLS and YYNGEE. The CDR3 bases are TGTGCCAGCAGCGATACAGGGAGCGTTGGCTACGCCTTC. This sequence encodes CASSDTGSVGYAF.